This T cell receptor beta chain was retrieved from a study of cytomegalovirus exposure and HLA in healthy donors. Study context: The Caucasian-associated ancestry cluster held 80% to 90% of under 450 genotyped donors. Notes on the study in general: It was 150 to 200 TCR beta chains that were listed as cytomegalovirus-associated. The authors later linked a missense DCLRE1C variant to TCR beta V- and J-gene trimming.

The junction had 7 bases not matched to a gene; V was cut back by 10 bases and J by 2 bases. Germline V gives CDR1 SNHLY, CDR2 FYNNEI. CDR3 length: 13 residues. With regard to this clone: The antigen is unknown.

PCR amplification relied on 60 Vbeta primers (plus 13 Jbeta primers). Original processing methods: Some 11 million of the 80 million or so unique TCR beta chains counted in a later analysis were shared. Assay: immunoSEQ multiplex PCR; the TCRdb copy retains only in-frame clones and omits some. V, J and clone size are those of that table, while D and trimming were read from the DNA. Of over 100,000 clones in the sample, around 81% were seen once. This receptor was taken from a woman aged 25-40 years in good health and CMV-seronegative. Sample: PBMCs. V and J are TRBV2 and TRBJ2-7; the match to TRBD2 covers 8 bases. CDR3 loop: CATLAGSAYEQYF. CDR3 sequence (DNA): TGTGCCACGTTAGCGGGATCTGCCTACGAGCAGTACTTC. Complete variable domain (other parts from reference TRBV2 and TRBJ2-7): EPEVTQTPSHQVTQMGQEVILRCVPISNHLYFYWYRQILGQKVEFLVSFYNNEISEKSEIFDDQFSVERPDGSNFTLKIRSTKLEDSAMYFCATLAGSAYEQYFGPGTRLTVT.